The clone carrying this T cell receptor (beta chain) was seen only a few times. This record belongs to a study of blood T cell repertoires in COVID-19. Germline V gene lookup returns CDR1 SGHNT and CDR2 YENEEA. The CDR3 is 18 residues long. V gave up 3 bases and J gave up 3 bases; unmatched junction bases: 14. Clones were read by immunoSEQ multiplex PCR, and TCRdb kept only the in-frame ones, dropping some. Of 150,000 to 180,000 clones in the sample, over 75% are singletons; the top ten hold around 16%. This chain uses TRBV11-3 with TRBJ2-1; TRBD1 agrees at 7 bases. Sequencing was performed on peripheral blood. The receptor comes from a woman aged 35 to 49 with acute or convalescent COVID-19. CDR3 coding DNA: TGTGCCAGCAGCTTCGCCACTCTGTACCGGGACAGCTACAATGAGCAGTTCTTC. Translation gives CASSFATLYRDSYNEQFF.